The 8 T cell receptor beta chains below all came from one sample that was sequenced in a study of T cells in Graves' hyperthyroidism and ophthalmopathy. The TCR beta CDR3 regions underwent amplification using RNA transcripts as the source. During a first-round RT-PCR of the TCR CDR3, the HTBI primer set was used. Each CDR3 protein gets one entry after TCRdb re-called the multiplex PCR reads with MiXCR. The sample shows around 440,000 distinct CDR3 sequences, 15% to 19% of them seen only once. Sequenced input: blood. Receptors were obtained from a woman between 18 and 30 years old with Graves' hyperthyroidism.

A few counts support this clonotype. The J gene is TRBJ2-1, the V gene TRBV5-1; D ambiguous. The V end was cut by 0 bases, the J end by 4 bases, with 11 bases between. Germline CDR1 SGHRS, CDR2 YFSETQ. CDR3 size: 15 residues. The CDR3 loop reads CASSLGVRRYNEQFF. The CDR3 DNA reads TGCGCCAGCAGCTTGGGGGTTCGTAGGTACAATGAGCAGTTCTTC.

The sample holds a few counts of this clonotype. V gene TRBV3-1 combines with J gene TRBJ1-2; D might be TRBD1 (5 bases). This CDR3 comprises 12 residues. Germline lookup yields CDR1 LGHDT and CDR2 YNNKEL (reference sequence). V lost 7 bases, J lost 7 bases, and 13 bases lay in between. The CDR3 reads CASTFQGSGYTF. Here the CDR3 DNA reads TGTGCCAGCACCTTTCAGGGTAGTGGCTACACCTTC. The entire variable domain, with the rest obtained from reference TRBV3-1 and TRBJ1-2, is as follows: DTAVSQTPKYLVTQMGNDKSIKCEQNLGHDTMYWYKQDSKKFLKIMFSYNNKELIINETVPNRFSPKSPDKAHLNLHINSLELGDSAVYFCASTFQGSGYTFGSGTRLTVV.

V is TRBV19 and J is TRBJ2-7; no reliable D call. The CDR3 consists of 12 residues. Trimming removed 3 bases at V and 6 bases at J, with 9 bases between. Germline-derived CDR1 and CDR2 are LNHDA and SQIVND (reference sequence). CDR3 DNA sequence: TGTGCCAGTAGTATCCTAGATGGCGAGCAGTACTTC. Its translation: CASSILDGEQYF.

This clonotype appeared many times. The rearrangement uses TRBV12-3 or TRBV12-4 and TRBJ2-1; D not certain. This CDR3 contains 15 residues. V was cut by 5 bases and J by 0 bases, with 11 bases left in between. CDR3 sequence reads: CASSPPSSSYNEQFF. The CDR3 nucleotides are TGTGCCAGCAGTCCCCCGAGTAGCTCCTACAATGAGCAGTTCTTC.

Ten or more counts support this clonotype. The gene calls are TRBV12-3 or TRBV12-4 and TRBJ2-3; D remains unclear. V lost 6 bases and J 0 bases, leaving 4 bases between the germline ends. This CDR3 has 12 amino acids. The CDR3 bases are TGTGCCAGCAGACCTAGCACAGATACGCAGTATTTT. Protein sequence: CASRPSTDTQYF.

Only a few counts were recorded for this clonotype. The chain has TRBV7-2 and TRBJ2-2, with D perhaps TRBD1 (6 bases). V was cut by 1 base and J by 6 bases, with 12 bases left in between. CDR1 is SGHTA and CDR2 is FQGNSA in the germline V gene. The length of the CDR3 is 15 residues. The CDR3 is CASSLDRAVAGELFF. CDR3 nucleotide sequence: TGTGCCAGCAGCTTAGACAGGGCCGTAGCCGGGGAGCTGTTTTTT.

The sample holds a few counts of this clonotype. This chain connects TRBV19 to TRBJ1-1; no clear D. This CDR3 comprises 15 residues. Trimming took off 0 bases at V and 4 bases at J, with 12 bases between the two ends. CDR1 is LNHDA, CDR2 SQIVND, per germline (reference sequence). CDR3 in DNA: TGTGCCAGTAGTATAGATACCGCCGGGTTCACTGAAGCTTTCTTT. Translation gives CASSIDTAGFTEAFF.

The table lists this clonotype with many counts. The CDR3 sequence: CASSLEGLAVSTDTQYF. CDR3 coding DNA: TGTGCCAGCAGCTTAGAGGGACTAGCGGTTTCCACAGATACGCAGTATTTT. The V gene is TRBV11-1, the J gene TRBJ2-3; 11 bases align to TRBD2. The CDR3 extends over 17 amino acids. Germline V CDR1 and CDR2: SGHAT, FQDESV (reference sequence). V lost 1 base to trimming and J lost 2 bases; unmatched junction nucleotides: 5.